The clone carrying this T cell receptor beta chain was seen a few times. No antigen is known for it. The data stem from a study of blood T cells in healthy people across ages. General study findings and limits: Versus aged donors, long-lived donors had higher diversity and more naive CD4+ cells.

Through a sample-barcoded 5' primer and a J-beta primer mix, a second PCR was run for roughly 7 to 12 cycles. TCRdb processed the 5' RACE reads anew with MiXCR; each CDR3 protein has one entry. The sample holds roughly 1 million distinct CDR3 sequences; less than 25% are singletons and the top ten take less than 0.75%. Trimming stripped 3 bases from V and 4 bases from J, with 1 base between. The germline CDR1 and CDR2 sequences are SQVTM and ANQGSEA. The CDR3 is 9 residues long. These data also formed part of another study, on T cells of mothers and their children.

V is TRBV29-1 and J is TRBJ2-7; D is uncertain. This clonotype was sampled from a girl aged 2-9 years in good health. Sequencing was done on a sample of blood. The CDR3 DNA follows: TGCAGCGTTGAGTACGAGCAGTACTTC. Its protein product is CSVEYEQYF.